This record covers a single TCR beta chain. Here immunoSEQ multiplex PCR was the method, and the copy in TCRdb shows in-frame clones only, minus some. Among 40,000 to 50,000 clones, over 75% were seen once, and the ten largest hold around 2%. This sample stems from a study of OX40 agonist ivuxolimab in advanced cancers. The sequence was obtained from an adult with an advanced solid tumor such as melanoma, head and neck, liver or kidney cancer. The material sequenced was CD4+ or CD8+ T cells sorted from blood, taken in a trial of the OX40 agonist ivuxolimab.

DNA for the CDR3: TGTGCCAGCAGCTTTTTAGCAGGGGGCCGAACTAGCTCCTATAATTCACCCCTCCACTTT. This translates into CASSFLAGGRTSSYNSPLHF. V and J are TRBV5-5 and TRBJ1-6; the match to TRBD1 covers 8 bases. This CDR3 comprises 20 residues. Germline trimming cut 2 bases from V and 0 bases from J; bases unmatched to any gene: 13. Germline V CDR1 and CDR2: SGHKS, YYEKEE (reference sequence).